This passage covers 28 T cell receptor beta chains from one sample sequenced in a study of cytomegalovirus exposure and HLA in healthy donors. This PCR relied on a set of 60 Vbeta primers and 13 Jbeta primers. The repertoire was sequenced with immunoSEQ multiplex PCR; TCRdb's copy has only in-frame clones and lacks some. Of fewer than 180,000 clones listed, 70% to 80% are singletons. The material sequenced was PBMCs. The receptors derive from a man between 50 and 59 years old in good health and CMV-seropositive.

The V gene is TRBV10-3, the J gene TRBJ2-3, with TRBD1 matching over 8 bases. Per the germline V gene, CDR1 is ENHRY and CDR2 is SYGVKD. This CDR3 has 14 amino acids. V was pared by 10 bases and J by 2 bases, with 8 bases of the junction left unmatched. CDR3 nucleotide sequence: TGTGCCACCACGACAGGGGCCTTCACAGATACGCAGTATTTT. This codes for CATTTGAFTDTQYF.

The J gene is TRBJ2-4, the V gene TRBV30, with a tentative D call TRBD2 (6 bases). The CDR3 totals 17 residues. The V gene's germline CDR1 is GTSNPN and CDR2 SVGIG (reference sequence). V was trimmed by 0 bases and J by 1 base, leaving 16 bases between them. CDR3 loop: CAWSVRGSRGAKNIQYF. DNA of the CDR3: TGTGCCTGGAGTGTACGGGGGAGTCGGGGGGCCAAAAACATTCAGTACTTC. Looking up the rest from reference TRBV30 and TRBJ2-4 gives the full variable domain: SQTIHQWPATLVQPVGSPLSLECTVEGTSNPNLYWYRQAAGRGLQLLFYSVGIGQISSEVPQNLSASRPQDRQFILSSKKLLLSDSGFYLCAWSVRGSRGAKNIQYFGAGTRLSVL.

This chain connects TRBV4-1 to TRBJ1-2, with 11 nucleotides matching TRBD1. From germline, CDR1 is MGHRA and CDR2 YSYEKL. The V segment lost 1 base and the J segment 5 bases; nucleotides outside the gene matches: 9. The CDR3 extends over 17 amino acids. The CDR3 sequence is CASSQATDRGRIYGYTF. DNA for the CDR3: TGCGCCAGCAGCCAAGCCACGGACAGGGGGCGGATTTATGGCTACACCTTC.

The chain has TRBV10-3 and TRBJ2-1, with a tentative D call TRBD2 (6 bases). V was cut by 0 bases and J by 8 bases, with 17 bases left in between. The CDR3 has 16 amino acids. CDR1 and CDR2 from the germline V gene are ENHRY and SYGVKD. The chain's CDR3 is CAISESIPGVGHEQFF. CDR3 nucleotides: TGTGCCATCAGTGAGTCGATCCCGGGAGTAGGACATGAGCAGTTCTTC.

This clone was observed once. The V and J genes are TRBV10-3 and TRBJ1-1; D is unclear. Germline V gene data show CDR1 as ENHRY and CDR2 as SYGVKD. The ends were cut back, 4 bases at V and 1 base at J, with 10 bases in the middle. This CDR3 is built from 14 residues. CDR3 bases: TGTGCCATCAGTGTTGAGGGTAGGAACACTGAAGCTTTCTTT. Translating gives CAISVEGRNTEAFF.

In regard to this clone: An end of the junction differs from the germline gene, which may be a read error. V gene TRBV7-9 combines with J gene TRBJ1-1, with 9 bases that match TRBD1. The CDR3 sequence is 14 residues long. Per the germline V gene, CDR1 is SEHNR and CDR2 is FQNEAQ (reference sequence). CDR3 in DNA: TGTTCCAGCAGCTCTGGGACAGGGAACCCTGAAGCTTTCTTT. Translation: CSSSSGTGNPEAFF.

This clone was counted a few times. The chain employs TRBV11-2 and TRBJ2-3; 7 bases map to TRBD1. This CDR3 contains 15 residues. Germline V gene sequence: CDR1 SGHAT, CDR2 FQNNGV. J gave up 2 bases and V 2 bases, and 4 bases lay outside the gene matches. The CDR3 spells CASSLRTGLTDTQYF. In nucleotides, the CDR3 is TGTGCCAGCAGCTTAAGGACAGGACTCACAGATACGCAGTATTTT.

The chain recombines TRBV5-6 with TRBJ2-3; 7 bases align to TRBD2. The CDR3 contains 15 residues. Germline values: CDR1 SGHDT, CDR2 YYEEEE. V was clipped by 4 bases and J by 2 bases; unmatched bases: 7. The CDR3 nucleotides read TGTGCCAGCAGCAAGAAGAGCGGGACCACAGATACGCAGTATTTT. This translates into CASSKKSGTTDTQYF.

The chain is built from TRBV28 and TRBJ2-1; D call uncertain. CDR1 and CDR2 from the germline V gene are MDHEN and SYDVKM. V was trimmed by 5 bases and J by 9 bases, leaving 8 bases between them. CDR3 length: 11 amino acids. The CDR3 DNA follows: TGTGCCAGCAGTCCGCGGAGTGAGCAGTTCTTC. This gives the protein CASSPRSEQFF.

V usage is TRBV9 and J usage is TRBJ2-3; 10 bases are a match to TRBD2. Trimming took 4 bases from V and 4 from J; bases not matched to a gene: 9. The CDR3 runs 16 residues. Germline V gives CDR1 SGDLS, CDR2 YYNGEE. The CDR3, as DNA: TGTGCCAGCAGCCCTAGGTTAGCGGGAGGACCAGATACGCAGTATTTT. It encodes CASSPRLAGGPDTQYF.

This chain joins TRBV11-3 and TRBJ2-7; TRBD1 is a possible D gene (5 bases). V was clipped by 5 bases and J by 2 bases, with 13 bases between them. Germline CDR1 is SGHNT and CDR2 is YENEEA. This CDR3 spans 14 amino acids. The DNA for the CDR3 is TGTGCCAGCAGCCCCCCCGGACACACCTACGAGCAGTACTTC. Encoded protein: CASSPPGHTYEQYF.

The V call is TRBV4-2, the J call TRBJ1-2; 9 nucleotides match TRBD1. Trimming removed 8 bases from V and 7 bases from J; junction bases left unmatched: 8. This CDR3 comprises 13 residues. The germline V gene encodes CDR1 LGHNA and CDR2 YNFKEQ. The CDR3 loop reads CASGSQGARGYTF. CDR3 nucleotides: TGTGCCAGCGGTTCACAGGGGGCGCGTGGCTACACCTTC.

The chain has TRBV7-8 and TRBJ2-7, with TRBD1 identical over 7 bases. The CDR3 sequence is 14 residues long. Trimming at V came to 1 base and at J to 7 bases, leaving 7 bases not matched to a gene. From germline, CDR1 is SGHVS and CDR2 FQNEAQ. This CDR3 is CASSLGRFRGEQYF. CDR3 DNA sequence: TGTGCCAGCAGCTTAGGTCGGTTCAGGGGGGAGCAGTACTTC. The entire variable domain, with the rest obtained from reference TRBV7-8 and TRBJ2-7, is as follows: GAGVSQSPRYKVAKRGQDVALRCDPISGHVSLFWYQQALGQGPEFLTYFQNEAQLDKSGLPSDRFFAERPEGSVSTLKIQRTQQEDSAVYLCASSLGRFRGEQYFGPGTRLTVT.

The V and J genes are TRBV5-4 and TRBJ1-1; 7 nucleotides line up with TRBD1. Trimming removed 4 bases from V and 0 bases from J; junction bases left unmatched: 3. The germline V gene has CDR1 SGHNT and CDR2 YYREEE (reference sequence). The CDR3 has 14 amino acids. The chain's CDR3 is CASSNRGMNTEAFF. The CDR3 DNA is TGTGCCAGCAGCAACAGGGGTATGAACACTGAAGCTTTCTTT.

The J gene is TRBJ2-7, the V gene TRBV6-5, with D maybe TRBD2 (6 bases). This CDR3 is 14 amino acids long. V dropped 8 bases and J dropped 2 bases, with 16 bases sitting between them. CDR1 and CDR2 (germline): MNHEY, SVGAGI. In DNA form, the CDR3 reads TGTGCCAGCCGATCTTGGGGGAGGACCTACGAGCAGTACTTC. This codes for CASRSWGRTYEQYF.

The chain couples TRBV9 to TRBJ1-5; D remains unclear. The CDR3 consists of 14 residues. Germline CDR1 and CDR2: SGDLS and YYNGEE. The germline V and J ends were trimmed by 1 base and 6 bases, with 11 bases remaining between them. The CDR3 bases are TGTGCCAGCAGCGTATTCGGGGTTGGTCAGCCCCAGCATTTT. It codes for CASSVFGVGQPQHF.

The chain is built from TRBV2 and TRBJ2-7; TRBD1 matches at 8 bases. J was trimmed by 2 bases and V by 6 bases; bases with no gene match: 9. The CDR3 totals 15 residues. CDR1 and CDR2 from the germline V gene are SNHLY and FYNNEI. The CDR3 here is CASSPRAGGAYEQYF. CDR3 nucleotide sequence: TGTGCCAGCAGCCCGCGGGCAGGGGGCGCCTACGAGCAGTACTTC.

The genes are TRBV7-3 and TRBJ2-7; 11 bases map to TRBD1. The V and J ends lost 5 bases and 7 bases, in that order; junction bases with no gene match: 10. Germline loops: CDR1 SGHTA, CDR2 FQGTGA. The CDR3 is made up of 15 amino acids. Written as DNA, the CDR3 is TGTGCCAGCAGCGATAGGACAGGGGGCGGGCAGGAGCAGTACTTC. Translated, it gives CASSDRTGGGQEQYF. Supplemented by reference TRBV7-3 and TRBJ2-7, the full variable domain reads GAGVSQTPSNKVTEKGKYVELRCDPISGHTALYWYRQSLGQGPEFLIYFQGTGAADDSGLPNDRFFAVRPEGSVSTLKIQRTERGDSAVYLCASSDRTGGGQEQYFGPGTRLTVT.

This rearrangement joins TRBV5-5 to TRBJ2-7; 11 nucleotides match TRBD2. CDR1 SGHKS and CDR2 YYEKEE come from the germline V gene (reference sequence). V lost 4 bases to trimming and J lost 4 bases; unmatched junction nucleotides: 10. The CDR3 covers 16 residues. Here the CDR3 reads CASSALFGTSGYEQYF. CDR3 nucleotides: TGTGCCAGCAGCGCACTCTTTGGGACTAGCGGATACGAGCAGTACTTC.

This clone turned up a few times. The chain has TRBV6-5 and TRBJ1-2; 8 bases are a match to TRBD1. The CDR3 extends over 14 amino acids. Looked up from germline, CDR1 is MNHEY and CDR2 is SVGAGI. After removal of 4 bases from V and 1 base from J, the junction contained 2 bases not matched to a gene. CDR3 in DNA: TGTGCCAGCAGTTCAGACAGGGGTAACTATGGCTACACCTTC. The encoded protein is CASSSDRGNYGYTF.

This clone turned up a few times. The chain has TRBV30 and TRBJ2-3; a possible D gene is TRBD2 (6 bases). This CDR3 has 13 residues. Germline CDR1 reads GTSNPN; CDR2 reads SVGIG (reference sequence). The germline V and J ends were trimmed by 5 bases and 3 bases, with 12 bases remaining between them. The DNA of the CDR3 is TGTGCCTGGGGCAGGAGGGATACAGATACGCAGTATTTT. Its translation: CAWGRRDTDTQYF.

The chain uses TRBV28 and TRBJ2-7; tentative D call: TRBD2 (6 bases). V lost 4 bases and J 0 bases, leaving 13 bases between the germline ends. CDR3 size: 15 residues. Germline V gene sequence: CDR1 MDHEN, CDR2 SYDVKM. This chain's CDR3 is CASSYSGSFSYEQYF. DNA for the CDR3: TGTGCCAGCAGTTACTCCGGGAGTTTCTCCTACGAGCAGTACTTC.

The V gene is TRBV15, the J gene TRBJ2-2; tentative D call: TRBD1 (6 bases). CDR3 length: 14 residues. The V end was cut by 1 base, the J end by 10 bases, with 13 bases between. CDR1 is LNHNV, CDR2 YYDKDF, per germline (reference sequence). CDR3 in DNA: TGTGCCACCAGCAGAGCCACAGGGTGGGCGGAGCTGTTTTTT. This translates into CATSRATGWAELFF.

J is TRBJ1-2 and V is TRBV19; D possibly corresponds to TRBD1 (5 bases). The CDR3 totals 12 residues. The ends were cut back, 3 bases at V and 4 bases at J, with 6 bases in the middle. Germline values: CDR1 LNHDA, CDR2 SQIVND (reference sequence). The CDR3 bases are TGTGCCAGTAGTATGACAGTCTATGGCTACACCTTC. It codes for CASSMTVYGYTF.

The chain couples TRBV7-2 to TRBJ2-1; TRBD2 matches 9 bases. The CDR3 runs to 17 residues. The germline CDR1 and CDR2 sequences are SGHTA and FQGNSA. V trimming: 1 base; J trimming: 4 bases; junction bases outside the gene matches: 8. Here the CDR3 reads CASSLGRSREGYNEQFF. CDR3 nucleotide sequence: TGTGCCAGCAGCTTAGGAAGGTCGCGGGAGGGATACAATGAGCAGTTCTTC.

The V and J genes are TRBV7-9 and TRBJ1-2; D is possibly TRBD1 (6 bases). CDR1 and CDR2 from the germline V gene are SEHNR and FQNEAQ (reference sequence). This CDR3 spans 11 amino acids. CDR3 DNA sequence: TGTTCCACCACAGGGCAGAATGGCTACACCTTC. The encoded protein is CSTTGQNGYTF.

This clone was observed a few times. The chain joins TRBV11-2 to TRBJ2-3; no reliable D call. V dropped 3 bases and J dropped 5 bases, with 3 bases sitting between them. CDR3 length equals 11 residues. Germline-derived CDR1 and CDR2 are SGHAT and FQNNGV. The CDR3 DNA follows: TGTGCCAGCAGCTTCCTAGATACGCAGTATTTT. Amino acid sequence: CASSFLDTQYF. The full variable domain, its missing parts supplied by reference TRBV11-2 and TRBJ2-3, is EAGVAQSPRYKIIEKRQSVAFWCNPISGHATLYWYQQILGQGPKLLIQFQNNGVVDDSQLPKDRFSAERLKGVDSTLKIQPAKLEDSAVYLCASSFLDTQYFGPGTRLTVL.

V usage is TRBV29-1 and J usage is TRBJ1-2, with TRBD1 identical over 7 bases. The V gene's germline CDR1 is SQVTM and CDR2 ANQGSEA. V lost 5 bases and J lost 5; bases outside the gene matches: 2. CDR3 size: 11 residues. The CDR3 loop reads CSVQQGYGYTF. Here the CDR3 DNA reads TGCAGCGTTCAACAGGGGTATGGCTACACCTTC.